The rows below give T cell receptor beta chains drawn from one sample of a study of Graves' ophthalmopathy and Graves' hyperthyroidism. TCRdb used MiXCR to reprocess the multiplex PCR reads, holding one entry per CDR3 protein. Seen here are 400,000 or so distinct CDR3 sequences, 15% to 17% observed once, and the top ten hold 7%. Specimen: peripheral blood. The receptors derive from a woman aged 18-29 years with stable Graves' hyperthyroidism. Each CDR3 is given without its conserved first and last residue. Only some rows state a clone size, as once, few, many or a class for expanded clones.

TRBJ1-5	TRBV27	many	ASSPMISNQPQH
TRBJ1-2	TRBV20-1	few	SAPAQGNYGYT
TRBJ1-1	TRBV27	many	ASSLSWGRLNTEAF
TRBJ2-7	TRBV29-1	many	SATGLGTYEQY
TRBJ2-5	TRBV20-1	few	SARDPYSGGETQY
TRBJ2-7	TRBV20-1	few	SAWTSGGVDEQY
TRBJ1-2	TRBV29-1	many	SVQGRANYGYT
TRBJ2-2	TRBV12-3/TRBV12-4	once	ASSSGPNTGELF
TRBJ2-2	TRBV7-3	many	ASSLNTGANTGELF
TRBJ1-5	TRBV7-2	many	ASRGASNQPQH
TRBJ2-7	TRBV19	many	ASSIGAVSSYEQY
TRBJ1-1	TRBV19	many	ASADRPPTEAF
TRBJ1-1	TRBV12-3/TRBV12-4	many	ASSLWGADTEAF
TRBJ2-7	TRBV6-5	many	ASSIGTGYDEQY
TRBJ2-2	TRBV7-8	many	ASSLWGRTAGELF
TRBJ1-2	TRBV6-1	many	ASSAASGGYT
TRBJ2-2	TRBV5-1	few	ASSLQRGDTGELF
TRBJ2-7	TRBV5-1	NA	ASSGAGIPHEQY
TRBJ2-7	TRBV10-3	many	AISEYLYEQY
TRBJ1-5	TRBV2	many	ASSEAFWGREQPQH
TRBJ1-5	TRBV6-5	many	ASSFPGASNRDQPQH
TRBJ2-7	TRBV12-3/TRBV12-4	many	ASSFSVRDSSYEQY
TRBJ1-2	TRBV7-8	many	ASSPGAHLKTGDGYT
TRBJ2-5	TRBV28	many	ASSSPRGAEWETQY
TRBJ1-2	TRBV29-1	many	SVEFLGVGQGGYGYT
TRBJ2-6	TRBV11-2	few	ASSLGEGVPNSGANVLT
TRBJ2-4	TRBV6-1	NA	ASSGASSGGFQNIQY
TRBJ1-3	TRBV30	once	AWEGVSGNTIY
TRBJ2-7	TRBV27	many	ASSPSWGDALTSEQY
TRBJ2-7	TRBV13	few	ASSLPGPAGSYEQY
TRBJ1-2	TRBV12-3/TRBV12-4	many	ASSPDRVGGYT
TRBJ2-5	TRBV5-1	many	ASSLERGNSETQY
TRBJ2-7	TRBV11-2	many	ASSPLSRSVTYEQY
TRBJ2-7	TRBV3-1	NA	ASSARGGNEQY
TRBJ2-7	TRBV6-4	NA	ASSESPGEGGLY